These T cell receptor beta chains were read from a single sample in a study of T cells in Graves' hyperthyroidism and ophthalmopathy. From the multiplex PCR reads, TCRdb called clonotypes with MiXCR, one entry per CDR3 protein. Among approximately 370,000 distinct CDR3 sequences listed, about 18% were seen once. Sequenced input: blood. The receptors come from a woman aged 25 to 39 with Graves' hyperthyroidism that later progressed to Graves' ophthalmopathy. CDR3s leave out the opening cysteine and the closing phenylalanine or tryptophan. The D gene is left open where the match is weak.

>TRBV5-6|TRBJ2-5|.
ASSLAIRGGETQY
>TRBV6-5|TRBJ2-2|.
ASSYLKGVTGELF
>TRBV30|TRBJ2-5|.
AWSGGQTQY
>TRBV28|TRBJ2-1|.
ASSFRTDLYNEQF
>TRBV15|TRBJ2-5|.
ATSRLVASQETQY
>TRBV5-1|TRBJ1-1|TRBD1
ASSRTGERTEAF
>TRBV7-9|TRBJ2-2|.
ASRHQGYGGELF
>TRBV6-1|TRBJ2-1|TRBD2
ASSDGLAAKPYNEQF
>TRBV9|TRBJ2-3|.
ASSVVGQGYTDTQY
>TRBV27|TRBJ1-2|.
ASSLSAGGRVYYGYT
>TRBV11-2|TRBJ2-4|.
ASSSRIAKNIQY
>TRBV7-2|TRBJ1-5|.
ASSLSLGTNQPQH
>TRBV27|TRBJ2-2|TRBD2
ASRIAGGSTGELF
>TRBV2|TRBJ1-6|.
ASSFTVSPLH
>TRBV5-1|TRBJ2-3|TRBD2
ASSPGPTAGDTDTQY
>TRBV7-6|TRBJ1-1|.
ASSLYDRNTEAF
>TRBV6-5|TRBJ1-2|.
ASSYSSREGDGYT
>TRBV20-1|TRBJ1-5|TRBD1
SAETGVGQPQH
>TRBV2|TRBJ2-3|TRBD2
ASSSGGANTQY
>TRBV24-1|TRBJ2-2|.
ATSDFEARGTGELF
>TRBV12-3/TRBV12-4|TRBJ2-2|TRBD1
ASSFSGTGGFHTGELF
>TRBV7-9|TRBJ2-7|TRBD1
ASSWTGHVYEQY
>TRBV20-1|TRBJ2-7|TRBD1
SAGQGQGIEQY
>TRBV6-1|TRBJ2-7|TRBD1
ATRGTADYEQY
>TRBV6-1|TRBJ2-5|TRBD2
ASSLSGVETQY
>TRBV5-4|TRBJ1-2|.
ASSLGLDINYGYT
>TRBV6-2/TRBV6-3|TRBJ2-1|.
ASSFTESSYNEQF
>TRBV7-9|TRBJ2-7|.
ASSLEDLGQGLSYEQY
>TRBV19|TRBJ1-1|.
ASSISTSEAF
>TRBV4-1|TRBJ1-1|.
ASSHIQEMNTEAF
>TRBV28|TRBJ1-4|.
ASGGGARREKLF
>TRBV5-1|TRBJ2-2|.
ASSQFDSYTGELF
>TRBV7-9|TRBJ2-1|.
ASSPPRWRDRNGGHEQF
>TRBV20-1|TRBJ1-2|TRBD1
SARDRDRGLYGYT
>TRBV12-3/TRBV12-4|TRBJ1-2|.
ASSTGQYYGYT